This entry is about one TCR beta chain. This entry comes from a study of patients and donors after allogeneic stem cell transplantation. One entry per CDR3 protein results from TCRdb running MiXCR on the RT-PCR reads. The table shows roughly 940,000 distinct CDR3 sequences, with roughly 18% occurring only once. The receptor's source is a human donor who was either an allogeneic HSCT recipient or a stem cell or donor lymphocyte infusion donor (not recorded which). It is not recorded whose cells these are; they may come from a transplant donor. The source material was blood, either unsorted or a sorted T cell fraction (not recorded which).

The CDR3 DNA reads TGTGCCAGCAGTGCAGGGATGGGGCAGCCCCAGCATTTT. The encoded protein is CASSAGMGQPQHF. The rearrangement joins TRBV6-1 to TRBJ1-5; D might be TRBD1 (5 bases). Trimming took 4 bases from V and 7 from J, leaving 11 bases between them. Germline assignment: CDR1 MNHNS and CDR2 SASEGT. The CDR3 sequence is 13 residues long.